A single sample is the source of the 11 T cell receptor beta chains below, sequenced in a study of blood T cell repertoires in COVID-19. Clones were read by immunoSEQ multiplex PCR, and TCRdb kept only the in-frame ones, dropping some. The repertoire holds roughly 360,000 clones, with approximately 87% as singletons. The source material was PBMCs or T cells enriched from blood (not recorded which). Receptors originate from a woman aged 25 to 45 with acute COVID-19.

The chain is built from TRBV19 and TRBJ2-1; D unclear. Per germline, CDR1 LNHDA and CDR2 SQIVND (reference sequence). CDR3 length: 15 residues. V shed 3 bases and J shed 7 bases, with 16 bases lying between them. The CDR3 coding sequence is TGTGCCAGTAGTATCCTCCTGATAAGCTCAAATGAGCAGTTCTTC. It codes for CASSILLISSNEQFF.

On this clone: Within the sample, other DNA sequences also encode this same CDR3. The chain couples TRBV12-3 or TRBV12-4 to TRBJ1-1, with D hard to call. The CDR3 covers 13 residues. Trimming left V 3 bases short and J 1 base short, with 6 bases between. CDR3 nucleotide sequence: TGTGCCAGCAGTTTTGCAGGGAACACTGAAGCTTTCTTT. Its protein is CASSFAGNTEAFF.

The CDR3, as DNA: TGCGCCAGCAGCCAAGGACAGGGCCCCTACAATGAGCAGTTCTTC. It codes for CASSQGQGPYNEQFF. The chain employs TRBV4-1 and TRBJ2-1, with 7 bases that match TRBD1. The V segment lost 1 base and the J segment 2 bases; nucleotides outside the gene matches: 2. Germline lookup yields CDR1 MGHRA and CDR2 YSYEKL. The length of the CDR3 is 15 residues.

This clone occurred a few times. The J gene is TRBJ2-2, the V gene TRBV18, with D possibly TRBD1 on 6 matching bases. The germline CDR1 and CDR2 sequences are KGHSH and LQKENI. Trimming took 4 bases from V and 2 from J, leaving 20 bases between them. CDR3 length: 18 amino acids. The CDR3 coding sequence is TGTGCCAGCTCACTGGAACAGGGCCGAACTACTAACACCGGGGAGCTGTTTTTT. It is translated as CASSLEQGRTTNTGELFF.

The V and J genes are TRBV10-2 and TRBJ2-7, with TRBD1 matching 10 bases. CDR3 size: 14 residues. Germline CDR1 is WSHSY and CDR2 is SAAADI. J lost 6 bases, V lost 4 bases, and 6 bases had no gene match. CDR3 sequence: CASSVDRGPSEQYF. The DNA of the CDR3 is TGCGCCAGCAGTGTCGACAGGGGGCCTAGCGAGCAGTACTTC.

The gene calls are TRBV21-1 and TRBJ2-7; the D call of TRBD1 is as the table states it, not checked on the DNA. TRBV21-1 is termed a pseudogene. The length of the CDR3 is 14 residues. The CDR3 sequence is CASSTIRVSYEQYF. In DNA, the CDR3 is TGTGCCAGCAGCACAATCAGGGTGTCCTACGAGCAGTACTTC.

This chain uses TRBV5-1 with TRBJ1-4, with 8 bases fitting TRBD1. This CDR3 has 16 residues. Losses at the gene ends were 1 base for V and 8 bases for J; bases not matched to a gene: 10. Germline V gene lookup returns CDR1 SGHRS and CDR2 YFSETQ. The CDR3 loop reads CASSLSGGTIREKLFF. DNA of the CDR3: TGCGCCAGCAGCTTGTCAGGGGGCACTATAAGGGAAAAACTGTTTTTT.

The gene calls are TRBV2 and TRBJ1-1; 7 bases map to TRBD1. J gave up 4 bases and V 10 bases, and 6 bases lay outside the gene matches. CDR1 and CDR2 from the germline V gene are SNHLY and FYNNEI. The CDR3 covers 12 residues. CDR3 protein: CATRQGGTEAFF. Written as DNA, the CDR3 is TGTGCCACCCGACAGGGAGGCACTGAAGCTTTCTTT. Together with reference TRBV2 and TRBJ1-1, the CDR3 gives the full variable domain: EPEVTQTPSHQVTQMGQEVILRCVPISNHLYFYWYRQILGQKVEFLVSFYNNEISEKSEIFDDQFSVERPDGSNFTLKIRSTKLEDSAMYFCATRQGGTEAFFGQGTRLTVV.

The chain employs TRBV11-2 and TRBJ2-7, with 13 bases lining up with TRBD2. The germline gives CDR1 SGHAT, CDR2 FQNNGV. The CDR3 runs to 15 residues. V dropped 4 bases and J dropped 4; count of bases not matched to a gene: 4. The CDR3, as DNA: TGTGCCAGCAGCTCGACTAGCGGGGGGCCGTACGAGCAGTACTTC. It codes for CASSSTSGGPYEQYF.

V usage is TRBV6-1 and J usage is TRBJ1-6, with 8 bases fitting TRBD1. Germline CDR1 MNHNS, CDR2 SASEGT. Trimming at V came to 6 bases and at J to 12 bases, leaving 7 bases not matched to a gene. The CDR3 spans 13 residues. The CDR3 DNA reads as TGTGCCAGCAGGCCAGGGGGCGATGTACCCCTCCACTTT. Protein: CASRPGGDVPLHF.

V is TRBV12-5 and J is TRBJ2-3, with 10 bases matching TRBD2. The germline V gene encodes CDR1 LGHNT and CDR2 FRNRAP. This CDR3 is built from 18 residues. V trimming: 0 bases; J trimming: 2 bases; junction bases outside the gene matches: 8. CDR3 coding DNA: TGTGCTAGTGGTTTGGTTCAGGGACTAGCGCCCATCACAGATACGCAGTATTTT. This gives the protein CASGLVQGLAPITDTQYF. Full variable domain (missing parts from reference TRBV12-5 and TRBJ2-3): DARVTQTPRHKVTEMGQEVTMRCQPILGHNTVFWYRQTMMQGLELLAYFRNRAPLDDSGMPKDRFSAEMPDATLATLKIQPSEPRDSAVYFCASGLVQGLAPITDTQYFGPGTRLTVL.